This T cell receptor beta chain was captured by sequencing in a study of T cell repertoires in cytomegalovirus infection. Study-level points and caveats: The ex vivo response was dominated by HLA-C-restricted CMV-specific TCR beta clonotypes.

The V gene's germline CDR1 is SGHVS and CDR2 FNYEAQ. V was clipped by 5 bases and J by 4 bases; unmatched bases: 4. This CDR3 has 16 amino acids. One entry per CDR3 protein, called by TCRdb with MiXCR from the reads. The sample includes hundreds of thousands of distinct CDR3 sequences, almost 30% seen only once; the top ten take about 20%. Turning to this clonotype: The antigen is undetermined.

The specimen comprised cultured PBMCs, sampled from culture after CMV antigen stimulation. This clonotype originated in a human donor in good health (CMV status not recorded). Some clones in this sample may be carry-over from other donors' samples. The chain carries TRBV7-6 and TRBJ2-1; 14 bases fit TRBD2. The CDR3 loop reads CASSQTSGRGYNEQFF. The CDR3 region has the DNA TGTGCCAGCAGCCAGACTAGCGGGAGGGGTTACAATGAGCAGTTCTTC.